Listed here is a single T cell receptor (beta chain). The antigen is undetermined. The V gene's germline CDR1 is SGHNT and CDR2 YYREEE (reference sequence). V lost 1 base and J lost 2; bases outside the gene matches: 10. The CDR3 is 17 residues long. These data come from a study of T cell responses to AZD1222 COVID-19 vaccine. Overall study findings and caveats: Following two doses of AZD1222, Spike-specific TCR breadth and depth rose.

Method: immunoSEQ multiplex PCR; TCRdb's copy keeps in-frame clones and lacks some. The sample contains 90,000 to 120,000 clones, approximately 90% of which appear only once. Second-dose intervals of approximately 4 or approximately 12 weeks were pooled. The V call is TRBV5-4, the J call TRBJ2-7, with 9 bases matching TRBD2. The sequencing used peripheral blood, collected 28 days after the second AZD1222 dose. The TCR sequence derives from an adult who received the AZD1222 COVID-19 vaccine. The CDR3, as DNA: TGTGCCAGCAGCTTGCCCCGCCCGGCGGGGGGGCCCTACGAGCAGTACTTC. Residues: CASSLPRPAGGPYEQYF.